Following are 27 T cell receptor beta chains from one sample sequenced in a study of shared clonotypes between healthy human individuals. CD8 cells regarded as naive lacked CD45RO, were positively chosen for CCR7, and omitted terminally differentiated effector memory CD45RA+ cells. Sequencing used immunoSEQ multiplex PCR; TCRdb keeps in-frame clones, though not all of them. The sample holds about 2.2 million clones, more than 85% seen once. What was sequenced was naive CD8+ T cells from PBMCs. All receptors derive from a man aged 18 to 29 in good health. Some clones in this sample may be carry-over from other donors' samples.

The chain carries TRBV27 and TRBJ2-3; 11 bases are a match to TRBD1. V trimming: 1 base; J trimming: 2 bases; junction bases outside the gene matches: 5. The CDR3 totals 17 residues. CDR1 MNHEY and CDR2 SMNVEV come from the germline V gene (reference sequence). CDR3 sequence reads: CASSLLGTGGVTDTQYF. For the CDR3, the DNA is TGTGCCAGCAGTTTATTAGGGACAGGGGGTGTCACAGATACGCAGTATTTT.

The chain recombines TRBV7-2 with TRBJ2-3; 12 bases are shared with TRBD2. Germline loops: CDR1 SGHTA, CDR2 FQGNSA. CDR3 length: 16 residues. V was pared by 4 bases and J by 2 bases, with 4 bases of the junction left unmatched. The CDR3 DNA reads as TGTGCCAGCAGCTCTGGACTAGCGGGACTCACAGATACGCAGTATTTT. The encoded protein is CASSSGLAGLTDTQYF.

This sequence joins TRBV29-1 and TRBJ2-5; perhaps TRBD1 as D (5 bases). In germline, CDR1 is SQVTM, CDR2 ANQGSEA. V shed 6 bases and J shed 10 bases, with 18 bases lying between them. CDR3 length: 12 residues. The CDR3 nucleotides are TGCAGCGTCCGGGCCAATCAGGGTGACCAGTACTTC. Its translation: CSVRANQGDQYF. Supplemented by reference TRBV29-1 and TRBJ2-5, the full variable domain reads SAVISQKPSRDICQRGTSLTIQCQVDSQVTMMFWYRQQPGQSLTLIATANQGSEATYESGFVIDKFPISRPNLTFSTLTVSNMSPEDSSIYLCSVRANQGDQYFGPGTRLLVL.

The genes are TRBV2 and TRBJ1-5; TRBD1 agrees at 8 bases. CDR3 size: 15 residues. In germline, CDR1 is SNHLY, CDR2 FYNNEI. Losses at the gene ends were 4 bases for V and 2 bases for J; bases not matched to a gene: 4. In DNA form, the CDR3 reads TGTGCCAGCAGTGGGGACAGGTCCGGCAATCAGCCCCAGCATTTT. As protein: CASSGDRSGNQPQHF.

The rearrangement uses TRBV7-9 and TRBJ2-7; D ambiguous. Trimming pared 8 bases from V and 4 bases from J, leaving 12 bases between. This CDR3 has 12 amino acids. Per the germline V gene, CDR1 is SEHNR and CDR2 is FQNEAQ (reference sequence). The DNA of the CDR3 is TGTGCCAGCTTTGGTAGTACTTACGAGCAGTACTTC. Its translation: CASFGSTYEQYF.

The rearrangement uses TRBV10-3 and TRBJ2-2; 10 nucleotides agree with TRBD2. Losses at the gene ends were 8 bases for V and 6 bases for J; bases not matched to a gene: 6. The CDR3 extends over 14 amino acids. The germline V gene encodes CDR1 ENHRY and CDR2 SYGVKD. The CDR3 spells CAIFSGRYSGELFF. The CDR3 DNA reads TGTGCCATCTTTAGCGGGAGGTATTCCGGGGAGCTGTTTTTT.

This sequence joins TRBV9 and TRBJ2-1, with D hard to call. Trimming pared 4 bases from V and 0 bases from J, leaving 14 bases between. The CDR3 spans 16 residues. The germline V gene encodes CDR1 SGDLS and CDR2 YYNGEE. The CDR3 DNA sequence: TGTGCCAGCAGCCCATGGTCAGAAAACTCCTACAATGAGCAGTTCTTC. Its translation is CASSPWSENSYNEQFF. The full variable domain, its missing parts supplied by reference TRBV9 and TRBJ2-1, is DSGVTQTPKHLITATGQRVTLRCSPRSGDLSVYWYQQSLDQGLQFLIQYYNGEERAKGNILERFSAQQFPDLHSELNLSSLELGDSALYFCASSPWSENSYNEQFFGPGTRLTVL.

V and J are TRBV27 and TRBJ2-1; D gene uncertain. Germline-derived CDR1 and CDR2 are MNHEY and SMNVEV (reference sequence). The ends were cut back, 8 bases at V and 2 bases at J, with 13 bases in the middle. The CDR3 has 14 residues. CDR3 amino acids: CASGPRVPYNEQFF. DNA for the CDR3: TGTGCCAGCGGGCCCCGAGTACCCTACAATGAGCAGTTCTTC.

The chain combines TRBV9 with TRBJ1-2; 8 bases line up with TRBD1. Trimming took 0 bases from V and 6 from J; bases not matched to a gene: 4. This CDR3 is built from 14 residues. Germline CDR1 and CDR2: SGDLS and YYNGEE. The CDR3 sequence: CASSVGDRGNGYTF. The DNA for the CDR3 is TGTGCCAGCAGCGTAGGTGACAGGGGAAATGGCTACACCTTC.

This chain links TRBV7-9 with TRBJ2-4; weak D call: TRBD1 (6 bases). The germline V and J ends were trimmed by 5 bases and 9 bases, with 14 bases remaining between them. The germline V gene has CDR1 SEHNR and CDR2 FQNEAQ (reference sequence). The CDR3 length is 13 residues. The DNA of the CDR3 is TGTGCCAGCAGCCCTGACAGGCGCACCATTCAGTACTTC. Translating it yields CASSPDRRTIQYF.

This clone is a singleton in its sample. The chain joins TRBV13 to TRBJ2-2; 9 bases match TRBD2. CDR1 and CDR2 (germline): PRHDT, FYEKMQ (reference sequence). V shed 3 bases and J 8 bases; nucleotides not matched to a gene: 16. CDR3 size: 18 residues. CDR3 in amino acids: CASSFPRRGGRAPGELFF. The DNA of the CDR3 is TGTGCCAGCAGCTTCCCGAGGCGGGGCGGGAGGGCCCCTGGGGAGCTGTTTTTT. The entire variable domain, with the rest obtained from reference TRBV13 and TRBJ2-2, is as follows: AAGVIQSPRHLIKEKRETATLKCYPIPRHDTVYWYQQGPGQDPQFLISFYEKMQSDKGSIPDRFSAQQFSDYHSELNMSSLELGDSALYFCASSFPRRGGRAPGELFFGEGSRLTVL.

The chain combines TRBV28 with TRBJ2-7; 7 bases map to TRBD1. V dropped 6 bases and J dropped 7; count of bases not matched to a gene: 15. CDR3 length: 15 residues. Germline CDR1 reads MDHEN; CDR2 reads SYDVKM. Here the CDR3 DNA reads TGTGCCAGCAGCTGGGGAGAGGGGGCAGGGAATGAGCAGTACTTC. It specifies CASSWGEGAGNEQYF.

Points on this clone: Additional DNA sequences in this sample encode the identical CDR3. The CDR3 coding sequence is TGTGCCAGCAGCTTAGGCCGGGGTGCTGAAGCTTTCTTT. Its translation is CASSLGRGAEAFF. V gene TRBV13 combines with J gene TRBJ1-1; D is uncertain. V dropped 0 bases and J dropped 6 bases, with 8 bases sitting between them. Germline V CDR1 and CDR2: PRHDT, FYEKMQ (reference sequence). This CDR3 is built from 13 residues.

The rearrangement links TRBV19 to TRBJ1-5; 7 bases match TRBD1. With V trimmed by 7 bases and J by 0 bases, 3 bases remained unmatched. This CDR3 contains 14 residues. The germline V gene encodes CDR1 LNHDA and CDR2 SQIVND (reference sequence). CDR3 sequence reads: CASMGQYSNQPQHF. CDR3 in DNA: TGTGCCAGTATGGGACAGTATAGCAATCAGCCCCAGCATTTT.

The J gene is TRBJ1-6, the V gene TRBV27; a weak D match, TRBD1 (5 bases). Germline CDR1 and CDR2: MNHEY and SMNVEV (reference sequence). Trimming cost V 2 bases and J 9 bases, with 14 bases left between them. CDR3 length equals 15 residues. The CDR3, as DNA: TGTGCCAGCAGTTTAGTCGGCCAGGGACTTTCACCCCTCCACTTT. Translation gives CASSLVGQGLSPLHF.

CDR3 amino acids: CASSHGRTYGYTF. The CDR3 region has the DNA TGTGCCAGCAGCCACGGACGGACCTATGGCTACACCTTC. The chain joins TRBV27 to TRBJ1-2; D is ambiguous. Germline V lookup: CDR1 MNHEY, CDR2 SMNVEV (reference sequence). V gave up 6 bases and J gave up 4 bases, with 12 bases separating them. CDR3 size: 13 residues.

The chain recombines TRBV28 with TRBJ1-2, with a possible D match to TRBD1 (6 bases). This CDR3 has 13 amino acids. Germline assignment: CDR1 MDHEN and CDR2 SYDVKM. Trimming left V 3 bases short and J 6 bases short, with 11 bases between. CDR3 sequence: CASSFARGDGYTF. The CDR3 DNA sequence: TGTGCCAGCAGTTTCGCTAGGGGGGATGGCTACACCTTC.

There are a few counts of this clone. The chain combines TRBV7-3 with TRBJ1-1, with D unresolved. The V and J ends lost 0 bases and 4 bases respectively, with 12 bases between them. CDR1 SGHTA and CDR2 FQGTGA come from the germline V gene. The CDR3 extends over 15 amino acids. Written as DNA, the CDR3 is TGTGCCAGCAGCTTAACTCCCTCAGGAGTCACTGAAGCTTTCTTT. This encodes CASSLTPSGVTEAFF.

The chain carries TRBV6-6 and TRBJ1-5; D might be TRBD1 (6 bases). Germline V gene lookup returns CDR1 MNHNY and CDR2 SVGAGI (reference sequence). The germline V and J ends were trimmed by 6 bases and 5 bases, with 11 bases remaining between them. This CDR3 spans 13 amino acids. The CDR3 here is CASSPTGYQPQHF. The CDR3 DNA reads TGTGCCAGCAGCCCGACAGGATATCAGCCCCAGCATTTT.

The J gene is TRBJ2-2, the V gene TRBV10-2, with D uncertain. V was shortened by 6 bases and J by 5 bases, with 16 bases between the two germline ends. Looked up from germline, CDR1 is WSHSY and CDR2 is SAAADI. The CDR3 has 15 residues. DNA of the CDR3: TGCGCCAGCAGGCTCAACTTTCAGGAGACCGGGGAGCTGTTTTTT. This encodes CASRLNFQETGELFF.

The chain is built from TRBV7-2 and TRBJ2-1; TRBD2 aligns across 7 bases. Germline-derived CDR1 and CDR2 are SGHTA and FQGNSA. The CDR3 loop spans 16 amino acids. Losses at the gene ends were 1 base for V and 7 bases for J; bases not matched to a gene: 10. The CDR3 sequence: CASSLDGGRVRNEQFF. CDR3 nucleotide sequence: TGTGCCAGCAGCTTAGACGGCGGGAGAGTTCGTAATGAGCAGTTCTTC.

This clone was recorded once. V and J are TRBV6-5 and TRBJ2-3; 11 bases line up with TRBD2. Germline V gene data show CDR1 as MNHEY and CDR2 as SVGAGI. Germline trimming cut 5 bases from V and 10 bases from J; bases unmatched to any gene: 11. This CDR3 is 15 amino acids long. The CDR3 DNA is TGTGCCAGCAGTCCATGGACTAGCGGGCCCCGATCGCAGTATTTT. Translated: CASSPWTSGPRSQYF.

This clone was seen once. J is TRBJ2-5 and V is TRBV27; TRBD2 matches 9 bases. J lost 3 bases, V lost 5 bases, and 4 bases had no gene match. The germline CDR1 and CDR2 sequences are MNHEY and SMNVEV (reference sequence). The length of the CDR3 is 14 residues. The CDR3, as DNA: TGTGCCAGCAGTGTGCTAGCGGGAAAAGAGACCCAGTACTTC. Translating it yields CASSVLAGKETQYF.

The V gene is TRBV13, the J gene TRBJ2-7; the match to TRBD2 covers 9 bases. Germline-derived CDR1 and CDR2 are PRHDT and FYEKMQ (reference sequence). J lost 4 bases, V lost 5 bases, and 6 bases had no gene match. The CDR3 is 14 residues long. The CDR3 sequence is CASSNSGSRYEQYF. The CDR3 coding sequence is TGTGCCAGCAGCAATAGCGGGAGTAGGTACGAGCAGTACTTC.

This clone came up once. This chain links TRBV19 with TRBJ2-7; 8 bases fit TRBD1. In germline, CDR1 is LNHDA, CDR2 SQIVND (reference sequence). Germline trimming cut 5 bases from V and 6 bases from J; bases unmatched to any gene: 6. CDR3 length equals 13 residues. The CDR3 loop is CASSPRTGFEQYF. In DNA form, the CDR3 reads TGTGCCAGTAGTCCCCGGACAGGGTTCGAGCAGTACTTC.

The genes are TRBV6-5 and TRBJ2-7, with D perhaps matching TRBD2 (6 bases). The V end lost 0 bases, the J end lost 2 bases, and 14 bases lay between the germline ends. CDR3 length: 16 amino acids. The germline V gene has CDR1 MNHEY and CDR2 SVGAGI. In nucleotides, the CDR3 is TGTGCCAGCAGTTACTCTCGGCGGGGACCTACCTACGAGCAGTACTTC. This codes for CASSYSRRGPTYEQYF.

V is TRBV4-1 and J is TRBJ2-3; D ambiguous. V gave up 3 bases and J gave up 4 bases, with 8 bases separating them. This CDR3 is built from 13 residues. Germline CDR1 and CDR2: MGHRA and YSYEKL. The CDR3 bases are TGCGCCAGCAGCCAGGGATTATCAGATACGCAGTATTTT. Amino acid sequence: CASSQGLSDTQYF.